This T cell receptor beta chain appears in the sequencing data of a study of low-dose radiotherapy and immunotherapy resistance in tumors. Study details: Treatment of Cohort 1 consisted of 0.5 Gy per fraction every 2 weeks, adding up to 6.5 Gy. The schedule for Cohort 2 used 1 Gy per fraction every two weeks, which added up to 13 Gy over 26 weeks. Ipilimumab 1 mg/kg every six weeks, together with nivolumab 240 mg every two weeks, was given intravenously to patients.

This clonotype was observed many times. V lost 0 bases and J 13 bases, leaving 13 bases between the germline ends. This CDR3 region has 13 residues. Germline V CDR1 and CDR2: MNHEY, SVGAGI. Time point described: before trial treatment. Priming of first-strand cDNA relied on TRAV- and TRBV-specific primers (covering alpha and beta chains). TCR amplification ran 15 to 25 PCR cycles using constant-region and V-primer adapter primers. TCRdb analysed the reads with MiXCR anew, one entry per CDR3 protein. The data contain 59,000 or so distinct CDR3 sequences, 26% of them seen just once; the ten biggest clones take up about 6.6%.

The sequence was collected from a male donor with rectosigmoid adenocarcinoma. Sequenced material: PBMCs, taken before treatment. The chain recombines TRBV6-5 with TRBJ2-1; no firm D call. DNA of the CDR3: TGTGCCAGCAGTTACTCGGGCCTAGAAGAACAGTTCTTC. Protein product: CASSYSGLEEQFF.